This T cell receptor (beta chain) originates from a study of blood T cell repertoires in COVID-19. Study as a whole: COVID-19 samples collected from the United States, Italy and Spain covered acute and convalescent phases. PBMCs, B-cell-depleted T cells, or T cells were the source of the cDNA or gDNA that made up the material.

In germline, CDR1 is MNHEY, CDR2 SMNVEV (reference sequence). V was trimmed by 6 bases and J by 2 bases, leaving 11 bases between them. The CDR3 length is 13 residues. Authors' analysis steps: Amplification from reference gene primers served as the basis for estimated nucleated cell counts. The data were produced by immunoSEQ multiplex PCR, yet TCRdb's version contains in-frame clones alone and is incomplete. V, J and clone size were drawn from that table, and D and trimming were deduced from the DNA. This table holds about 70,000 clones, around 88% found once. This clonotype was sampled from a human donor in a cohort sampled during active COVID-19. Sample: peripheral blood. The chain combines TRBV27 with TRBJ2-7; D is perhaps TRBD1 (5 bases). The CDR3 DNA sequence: TGTGCCAGCAGACAAACAGGCCCCTACGAGCAGTACTTC. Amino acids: CASRQTGPYEQYF.